These T cell receptor beta chains were read from a single sample in a study of early T cells in non-severe SARS-CoV-2 infection. TCRdb fed the 5' RACE reads into MiXCR, producing one record per CDR3 protein. Seen here are tens of thousands of distinct CDR3 sequences, roughly 13% observed once, and the top ten hold 2.9%. The material sequenced was whole blood. The origin of the receptors is an adult who was a healthcare worker with PCR-confirmed SARS-CoV-2 infection or an uninfected control (not recorded which). Each CDR3 is given with its conserved first and last residue. The D gene is left open where the match is weak. Clone size appears in some rows only: once, few, many, or a class for an expanded clone.

CDR3aa	CDR3nt	j_gene	abundance	d_gene	v_gene
CASSQDITAQGSYEQYF	TGTGCCAGCAGCCAAGATATAACCGCACAGGGGTCCTACGAGCAGTACTTC	TRBJ2-7	many	TRBD1	TRBV3-1
CASSLAPLNSYEQYF	TGTGCCAGCAGCTTAGCTCCTTTGAATTCCTACGAGCAGTACTTC	TRBJ2-7	many	NA	TRBV11-2
CASSLSGPTDTQYF	TGCGCCAGCAGCTTGAGCGGGCCCACAGATACGCAGTATTTT	TRBJ2-3	many	NA	TRBV5-1
CASSLAGANTEAFF	TGTGCCAGCAGTTTGGCAGGGGCCAACACTGAAGCTTTCTTT	TRBJ1-1	many	NA	TRBV12-3/TRBV12-4
CASSQPSGLYNEQFF	TGTGCCAGCAGCCAACCTAGCGGGCTCTACAATGAGCAGTTCTTC	TRBJ2-1	many	TRBD2	TRBV14
CASSTSLGVAGGFQETQYF	TGTGCCAGCAGCACGAGCTTGGGTGTAGCGGGGGGATTTCAAGAGACCCAGTACTTC	TRBJ2-5	many	TRBD2	TRBV9
CASGSAGLSTDTQYF	TGTGCTAGTGGTTCGGCCGGACTGAGCACAGATACGCAGTATTTT	TRBJ2-3	few	NA	TRBV12-5
CASSYSLNTEAFF	TGCGCCAGCAGCTACAGTTTGAACACTGAAGCTTTCTTT	TRBJ1-1	few	NA	TRBV5-1
CASTFDYRSSYEQYF	TGTGCCAGCACCTTCGACTACCGGAGCTCCTACGAGCAGTACTTC	TRBJ2-7	NA	NA	TRBV7-2
CASNQGQPRPDTQYF	TGTGCCAGCAACCAGGGACAACCTCGCCCGGATACGCAGTATTTT	TRBJ2-3	many	NA	TRBV2
CATSKSGGPLNEQFF	TGTGCCACCAGCAAAAGCGGGGGGCCGCTCAATGAGCAGTTCTTC	TRBJ2-1	NA	TRBD2	TRBV15
CAWSGEGDQPQHF	TGTGCCTGGAGTGGGGAGGGAGATCAGCCCCAGCATTTT	TRBJ1-5	NA	NA	TRBV30
CASSLRRNEQFF	TGTGCCAGCAGCCTCCGTAGGAATGAGCAGTTCTTC	TRBJ2-1	NA	NA	TRBV21-1
CSATDREGYEQYF	TGCAGTGCTACGGACAGGGAAGGGTACGAGCAGTACTTC	TRBJ2-7	many	TRBD1	TRBV20-1
CASSLAGVNEQFF	TGCGCCAGCAGCTTGGCTGGGGTCAATGAGCAGTTCTTC	TRBJ2-1	many	NA	TRBV5-1
CASSSPRSGANVLTF	TGTGCCAGCAGTTCCCCTCGCTCTGGGGCCAACGTCCTGACTTTC	TRBJ2-6	few	NA	TRBV28
CASKTGELFF	TGTGCCAGTAAAACCGGGGAGCTGTTTTTT	TRBJ2-2	few	NA	TRBV21-1
CSVVLWGGATEAFF	TGCAGCGTTGTCCTCTGGGGGGGCGCAACTGAAGCTTTCTTT	TRBJ1-1	NA	NA	TRBV29-1
CASSGYSGTAGQQFF	TGTGCCAGCAGTGGTTATTCCGGGACAGCCGGCCAGCAGTTCTTC	TRBJ2-1	many	TRBD1	TRBV6-1
CSVEGPRRGGSYNEQFF	TGCAGCGTTGAAGGGCCCCGGCGGGGTGGGTCCTACAATGAGCAGTTCTTC	TRBJ2-1	NA	NA	TRBV29-1
CASSLVVGYTDTQYF	TGTGCCAGCAGCTTGGTGGTCGGATACACAGATACGCAGTATTTT	TRBJ2-3	many	NA	TRBV5-5
CSVDSPGQGRVADTQYF	TGCAGCGTTGATTCTCCGGGACAGGGGAGGGTGGCAGATACGCAGTATTTT	TRBJ2-3	NA	TRBD1	TRBV29-1
CAGGGTHEQYF	TGTGCCGGAGGGGGTACCCACGAGCAGTACTTC	TRBJ2-7	NA	NA	TRBV30
CASSLGPSYEQYF	TGTGCCAGCAGCTTAGGACCCAGCTACGAGCAGTACTTC	TRBJ2-7	medium-sized	NA	TRBV7-6
CASSYLAGAIDTQYF	TGTGCCAGCAGTTACCTGGCGGGAGCGATAGATACGCAGTATTTT	TRBJ2-3	NA	TRBD2	TRBV6-5
CASSSSPAGDRQPYEQYF	TGTGCCAGCAGTTCTTCCCCGGCCGGGGACAGACAGCCTTACGAGCAGTACTTC	TRBJ2-7	many	TRBD1	TRBV27
CASSGQQGLRVYGYTF	TGTGCCAGCAGTGGTCAACAGGGGTTGAGGGTCTATGGCTACACCTTC	TRBJ1-2	many	TRBD1	TRBV25-1
CASSLATAGMNTEAFF	TGCGCCAGCAGCTTGGCCACGGCAGGGATGAACACTGAAGCTTTCTTT	TRBJ1-1	NA	NA	TRBV5-1
CSARVQGLGGNQPQHF	TGCAGTGCTAGAGTGCAGGGACTCGGAGGGAATCAGCCCCAGCATTTT	TRBJ1-5	few	NA	TRBV20-1
CASTTASGSTGEQYF	TGTGCCAGCACGACGGCTAGCGGGAGTACGGGGGAGCAGTACTTC	TRBJ2-7	many	TRBD2	TRBV18
CASSLTAVPYNEQFF	TGTGCCAGCAGCTTAACGGCGGTTCCCTACAATGAGCAGTTCTTC	TRBJ2-1	NA	NA	TRBV7-3
CSAADRDAGNYEQYF	TGCAGTGCAGCTGACCGGGACGCGGGGAATTACGAGCAGTACTTC	TRBJ2-7	many	NA	TRBV20-1
CSVWGTGATYEQYF	TGCAGCGTGTGGGGGACAGGGGCCACCTACGAGCAGTACTTC	TRBJ2-7	NA	TRBD1	TRBV29-1
CSAVPSGTPYEQYF	TGCAGTGCGGTTCCTTCCGGGACACCCTACGAGCAGTACTTC	TRBJ2-7	NA	NA	TRBV20-1
CASSNTYEQYF	TGTGCCAGCAGTAACACCTACGAGCAGTACTTC	TRBJ2-7	NA	NA	TRBV2
CASNPGLAGGSIYEQYF	TGTGCCAGCAACCCTGGACTAGCGGGGGGCAGTATCTACGAGCAGTACTTC	TRBJ2-7	few	TRBD2	TRBV7-8
CATRTSNTGELFF	TGTGCCACCCGAACTAGCAACACCGGGGAGCTGTTTTTT	TRBJ2-2	many	NA	TRBV24-1
CASSVGHIATNEKLFF	TGTGCCAGCAGTGTCGGACACATTGCAACTAATGAAAAACTGTTTTTT	TRBJ1-4	NA	NA	TRBV2
CASSIRASNSPLHF	TGTGCCAGCAGCATCCGGGCCTCCAATTCACCCCTCCACTTT	TRBJ1-6	few	NA	TRBV7-9
CAIRDGYNEQFF	TGTGCCATCAGGGACGGCTACAATGAGCAGTTCTTC	TRBJ2-1	few	NA	TRBV10-3
CASSLGMLNTEAFF	TGTGCCAGCAGCTTAGGGATGCTCAATACTGAAGCTTTCTTT	TRBJ1-1	NA	NA	TRBV7-2
CSVVELTGELFF	TGCAGCGTTGTTGAGCTGACCGGGGAGCTGTTTTTT	TRBJ2-2	many	NA	TRBV29-1
CATSREGLAASTHTQYF	TGTGCCACCAGCAGAGAGGGACTAGCGGCTAGCACTCATACGCAGTATTTT	TRBJ2-3	many	TRBD2	TRBV15
CASSSGTSVGTDTQYF	TGTGCCAGCAGCTCCGGTACTAGCGTTGGCACAGATACGCAGTATTTT	TRBJ2-3	NA	TRBD2	TRBV7-6
CASSWGLAGELFF	TGTGCCAGCAGTTGGGGCTTGGCCGGGGAGCTGTTTTTT	TRBJ2-2	few	NA	TRBV6-5
CSASWGAEQFF	TGCAGTGCTAGTTGGGGTGCCGAGCAGTTCTTC	TRBJ2-1	many	NA	TRBV20-1
CSADTGTSGLEQFF	TGCAGCGCAGATACCGGGACTTCAGGCCTTGAGCAGTTCTTC	TRBJ2-1	few	NA	TRBV29-1
CSASTGAANYGYTF	TGCAGTGCGTCGACAGGGGCAGCTAACTATGGCTACACCTTC	TRBJ1-2	many	TRBD1	TRBV20-1
CASGSAVPSSYEQYF	TGTGCCAGCGGCTCGGCTGTCCCGAGCTCCTACGAGCAGTACTTC	TRBJ2-7	NA	NA	TRBV6-2/TRBV6-3
CASSSLRDRGPLSGANVLTF	TGTGCCAGCAGCTCACTCCGGGACAGGGGGCCCCTCTCTGGGGCCAACGTCCTGACTTTC	TRBJ2-6	NA	TRBD1	TRBV11-2
CASSSFRQGNQPQHF	TGTGCCAGCAGTTCTTTCAGGCAGGGAAATCAGCCCCAGCATTTT	TRBJ1-5	many	NA	TRBV6-5
CSVEGDSVAGELFF	TGCAGCGTTGAAGGGGACTCCGTCGCCGGGGAGCTGTTTTTT	TRBJ2-2	many	NA	TRBV29-1
CASSQATNWEQYF	TGCGCCAGCAGCCAGGCCACTAATTGGGAGCAGTACTTC	TRBJ2-7	NA	NA	TRBV4-1